These 21 T cell receptor beta chains share one sample of origin, sequenced in a study of T cells in Graves' hyperthyroidism and ophthalmopathy. The CDR3 regions of TCR beta were amplified from RNA transcripts. With the HTBI primer set, the TCR CDR3 went through a first round of RT-PCR. Via MiXCR, TCRdb re-called the multiplex PCR reads, giving one row per CDR3 protein. Among about half a million distinct CDR3 sequences listed, about 20% were seen once. What was sequenced was blood. The receptors derive from an older woman with Graves' ophthalmopathy.

The V call is TRBV20-1, the J call TRBJ2-1; 13 bases map to TRBD2. Trimming at V came to 6 bases and at J to 4 bases, leaving 12 bases not matched to a gene. CDR1 is DFQATT, CDR2 SNEGSKA, per germline (reference sequence). The CDR3 extends over 17 amino acids. CDR3 region: CSARIPGLAGIYNEQFF. CDR3 in DNA: TGCAGTGCCAGGATTCCGGGACTAGCGGGAATTTACAATGAGCAGTTCTTC.

The chain has TRBV7-3 and TRBJ2-5; 12 bases align to TRBD2. Trimming at V came to 3 bases and at J to 4 bases, leaving 3 bases not matched to a gene. Germline V lookup: CDR1 SGHTA, CDR2 FQGTGA. The CDR3 totals 15 residues. Here the CDR3 reads CASSLTSGRRETQYF. In DNA form, the CDR3 reads TGTGCCAGCAGCTTGACTAGCGGGAGAAGAGAGACCCAGTACTTC. Full variable domain (remainder filled in from reference TRBV7-3 and TRBJ2-5): GAGVSQTPSNKVTEKGKYVELRCDPISGHTALYWYRQSLGQGPEFLIYFQGTGAADDSGLPNDRFFAVRPEGSVSTLKIQRTERGDSAVYLCASSLTSGRRETQYFGPGTRLLVL.

This clonotype was detected a few times. The chain has TRBV18 and TRBJ1-3; D is unclear. From germline, CDR1 is KGHSH and CDR2 LQKENI. This CDR3 is 12 amino acids long. The V end was cut by 7 bases, the J end by 4 bases, with 8 bases between. The CDR3 nucleotides are TGTGCCAGCTTGGGTCTAGGAAACACCATATATTTT. Encoded protein: CASLGLGNTIYF.

In its sample, this clonotype was seen many times. The chain carries TRBV12-3 or TRBV12-4 and TRBJ1-5, with D tentatively TRBD1 (6 bases). V lost 3 bases and J 6 bases, leaving 15 bases between the germline ends. This CDR3 has 15 residues. CDR3 sequence: CASSLAGDRGQPQHF. The CDR3, as DNA: TGTGCCAGCAGTTTGGCAGGGGATCGAGGTCAGCCCCAGCATTTT.

J is TRBJ1-1 and V is TRBV10-2; D gene ambiguous. Between the trimmed V and J ends, which lost 3 bases and 9 bases, there was a span of 14 bases. The germline V gene has CDR1 WSHSY and CDR2 SAAADI. The CDR3 runs to 13 residues. The CDR3 reads CASSDPSRAKAFF. CDR3 nucleotide sequence: TGCGCCAGCAGTGACCCGTCCCGGGCCAAAGCTTTCTTT.

This clonotype was recorded many times. This chain connects TRBV3-1 to TRBJ2-1; D is undetermined. The CDR3 totals 11 residues. Germline V lookup: CDR1 LGHDT, CDR2 YNNKEL (reference sequence). The V gene lost 6 bases and the J gene lost 4 bases, with 4 bases spanning the gap. CDR3 sequence (DNA): TGTGCCAGCAGTGGGTACAATGAGCAGTTCTTC. Translated: CASSGYNEQFF.

This clonotype has just a few counts. The J gene is TRBJ2-3, the V gene TRBV5-1; 9 nucleotides align to TRBD2. V trimming: 3 bases; J trimming: 2 bases; junction bases outside the gene matches: 7. The CDR3 is 16 residues long. CDR1 SGHRS and CDR2 YFSETQ come from the germline V gene. CDR3 sequence: CASSSGAGGYTDTQYF. In DNA, the CDR3 is TGCGCCAGCAGCTCCGGGGCGGGAGGGTACACAGATACGCAGTATTTT.

The genes are TRBV27 and TRBJ2-7; 10 nucleotides match TRBD2. J was trimmed by 3 bases and V by 3 bases; bases with no gene match: 11. Germline V gene sequence: CDR1 MNHEY, CDR2 SMNVEV (reference sequence). The CDR3 has 17 residues. Here the CDR3 DNA reads TGTGCCAGCAGTTTTGGGGGAGCGGGAGGGCTTATCTACGAGCAGTACTTC. It translates to CASSFGGAGGLIYEQYF.

This clonotype was picked up a small number of times. CDR3 amino acids: CASSPRGGGFGTDTQYF. The CDR3 nucleotides are TGTGCCAGCAGTCCTAGGGGAGGGGGCTTCGGCACAGATACGCAGTATTTT. The V gene is TRBV12-3 or TRBV12-4, the J gene TRBJ2-3; D is possibly TRBD1 or TRBD2 (7 bases each). V lost 5 bases to trimming and J lost 1 base, with 19 bases between them. This CDR3 comprises 17 residues.

The table lists this clonotype with many counts. V gene TRBV6-1 combines with J gene TRBJ1-1; TRBD1 matches 7 bases. The CDR3 extends over 15 amino acids. V was pared by 6 bases and J by 1 base, with 8 bases of the junction left unmatched. CDR1 MNHNS and CDR2 SASEGT come from the germline V gene. The CDR3 loop is CASRIRQGANTEAFF. CDR3 in DNA: TGTGCCAGCAGAATCCGACAGGGTGCGAACACTGAAGCTTTCTTT.

This clonotype was observed a few times. The V gene is TRBV6-2 or TRBV6-3, the J gene TRBJ2-7, with 9 nucleotides matching TRBD1. CDR3 size: 13 residues. Germline CDR1 and CDR2: MNHEY and SVGEGT. The V and J ends lost 2 bases and 5 bases, in that order; junction bases with no gene match: 1. CDR3 amino acids: CASSYGQGNEQYF. The DNA of the CDR3 is TGTGCCAGCAGTTACGGACAGGGGAACGAGCAGTACTTC.

The rearrangement joins TRBV5-1 to TRBJ2-3; possibly TRBD2 for D (6 bases). Germline V CDR1 and CDR2: SGHRS, YFSETQ. V was pared by 4 bases and J by 2 bases, with 20 bases between. This CDR3 has 17 residues. CDR3 loop: CASSLIRDSRITDTQYF. The DNA for the CDR3 is TGCGCCAGCAGCCTTATACGGGACTCGAGGATCACAGATACGCAGTATTTT.

This clonotype has at least ten counts. The rearrangement joins TRBV5-1 to TRBJ1-1, with TRBD1 matching over 8 bases. Trimming removed 4 bases from V and 5 bases from J; junction bases left unmatched: 10. CDR3 size: 15 residues. Germline V gene lookup returns CDR1 SGHRS and CDR2 YFSETQ. CDR3 DNA: TGCGCCAGCAGCCCGGGCGGCAGGGGGCGAACTGAAGCTTTCTTT. It specifies CASSPGGRGRTEAFF.

This clonotype has only a few counts. This chain joins TRBV27 and TRBJ1-5; no reliable D call. The V gene lost 0 bases and the J gene lost 7 bases, with 10 bases spanning the gap. CDR1 and CDR2 from the germline V gene are MNHEY and SMNVEV (reference sequence). CDR3 length: 14 amino acids. CDR3 sequence (DNA): TGTGCCAGCAGTTTATCACGGGCCGGGCAGCCCCAGCATTTT. The encoded protein is CASSLSRAGQPQHF.

The chain's CDR3 is CAIRGVSLAGEQNEQFF. The CDR3 nucleotides are TGTGCCATCCGCGGAGTTAGCCTAGCGGGAGAACAGAATGAGCAGTTCTTC. The V gene is TRBV10-3, the J gene TRBJ2-1, with 10 bases lining up with TRBD2. The junction had 17 bases not matched to a gene; V was cut back by 8 bases and J by 7 bases. The germline V gene has CDR1 ENHRY and CDR2 SYGVKD. This CDR3 has 17 amino acids.

The CDR3 reads CASRVGQMNTEAFF. CDR3 coding DNA: TGTGCCAGCAGAGTGGGACAGATGAACACTGAAGCTTTCTTT. The V gene is TRBV6-1, the J gene TRBJ1-1; TRBD1 matches 7 bases. The CDR3 has 14 residues. The germline V gene encodes CDR1 MNHNS and CDR2 SASEGT. V lost 6 bases, J lost 0 bases, and 4 bases stayed unmatched.

The genes are TRBV5-4 and TRBJ2-5; D gene uncertain. The CDR3 sequence is 13 residues long. Trimming shortened V by 2 bases and J by 3 bases, and 8 bases separated the two germline ends. From germline, CDR1 is SGHNT and CDR2 YYREEE (reference sequence). CDR3 in DNA: TGTGCCAGCAGCTTAGCGCAGAAAGAGACCCAGTACTTC. As protein: CASSLAQKETQYF.

The chain couples TRBV20-1 to TRBJ1-3; D remains unclear. The CDR3 spans 13 residues. Germline loops: CDR1 DFQATT, CDR2 SNEGSKA (reference sequence). V was pared by 4 bases and J by 8 bases, with 15 bases between. This CDR3 is CSANRVSDDTIYF. In nucleotides, the CDR3 is TGCAGTGCTAATAGGGTCAGCGACGACACCATATATTTT.

Note on this clonotype: Just one base apart from a much larger clone, this may be a read error. This chain connects TRBV12-3 or TRBV12-4 to TRBJ1-4; a weak D match, TRBD1 (6 bases). The CDR3 length is 16 residues. CDR3: CASSLGMGGRSEKLLF. The CDR3 DNA reads TGTGCCAGCAGTCTCGGCATGGGGGGGCGAAGTGAAAAACTGCTTTTT.

This clonotype occurred many times. The rearrangement uses TRBV11-2 and TRBJ2-1; a possible D gene is TRBD2 (6 bases). The CDR3 consists of 11 residues. Trimming took 3 bases from V and 12 from J, leaving 9 bases between them. The germline gives CDR1 SGHAT, CDR2 FQNNGV. The CDR3 sequence: CASSFASVQFF. The CDR3 coding sequence is TGTGCCAGCAGCTTCGCTAGCGTGCAGTTCTTC.

The rearrangement uses TRBV15 and TRBJ1-5, with a possible D match to TRBD1 (6 bases). The germline CDR1 and CDR2 sequences are LNHNV and YYDKDF (reference sequence). CDR3 length equals 15 residues. V dropped 0 bases and J dropped 9 bases, with 15 bases sitting between them. The CDR3 sequence is CATSRDRGGVWPQHF. In DNA form, the CDR3 reads TGTGCCACCAGCAGAGACAGGGGAGGAGTGTGGCCCCAGCATTTT.